These T cell receptor beta chains were read from a single sample in a study of T cell responses to AZD1222 COVID-19 vaccine. Generated by immunoSEQ multiplex PCR, the TCRdb table keeps only in-frame clones and is missing some. Among 44,000 or so clones, roughly 77% were seen once, and the ten largest hold about 20%. The material was peripheral blood, obtained 28 days after the second dose of the MenACWY control vaccine. All receptors come from an adult who received the MenACWY meningococcal vaccine as a control. Both conserved end residues are part of each CDR3. The D gene is left open where the match is weak. The listing skips clone size in some rows; elsewhere it reads once, few, many or a size class.

abundance	d_gene	v_gene	j_gene	CDR3nt	CDR3aa
once	NA	TRBV6-6	TRBJ1-1	TGTGCCAGCAGTCCCTACATCCCACAGGGTTTTGGCACTGAAGCTTTCTTT	CASSPYIPQGFGTEAFF
NA	NA	TRBV3-1/TRBV3-2	TRBJ1-6	TGTGCCAGCAGCCAGGGAAGAAGTTCACCCCTCCACTTT	CASSQGRSSPLHF
NA	NA	TRBV18	TRBJ1-1	TGTGCCAGCTCACCACGGGGTCTGAACACTGAAGCTTTCTTT	CASSPRGLNTEAFF
NA	TRBD1	TRBV18	TRBJ2-7	TGTGCCAGCTCACTGGACAGGGTTTCCTACGAGCAGTACTTC	CASSLDRVSYEQYF
NA	TRBD2	TRBV9	TRBJ2-3	TGTGCCAGCAGCGTCGGGACTAGCGTAACAGATACGCAGTATTTT	CASSVGTSVTDTQYF
NA	NA	TRBV12-3/TRBV12-4	TRBJ2-1	TGTGCCAGCAGTCCGGACCCAACTCGGGAGCAGTTCTTC	CASSPDPTREQFF
NA	NA	TRBV7-8	TRBJ1-1	TGTGCCAGCAGCCAAAGTGCAGGGTTCACTGAAGCTTTCTTT	CASSQSAGFTEAFF
NA	NA	TRBV2	TRBJ1-5	TGTGCCAGCAGGCAATCTAGCAATCAGCCCCAGCATTTT	CASRQSSNQPQHF
NA	NA	TRBV28	TRBJ2-1	TGTGCCAGCAGTTTGCGCCCCGGAGAGCAGTTCTTC	CASSLRPGEQFF
NA	NA	TRBV5-1	TRBJ1-6	TGCGCCAGCAGCGCGGCACTCGGGGGAGTTGATTCACCCCTCCACTTT	CASSAALGGVDSPLHF
once	NA	TRBV10-2	TRBJ1-4	TGCGCCAGCAGAGCCAGGGTTGGGGAAAAACTGTTTTTT	CASRARVGEKLFF
NA	NA	TRBV14	TRBJ1-6	TGTGCCAGCAGCGTTAATAATTCACCCCTCCACTTT	CASSVNNSPLHF
NA	TRBD1	TRBV19	TRBJ1-1	TGTGCCAGTAGTATTGAGGGACAGCCGAACACTGAAGCTTTCTTT	CASSIEGQPNTEAFF
NA	NA	TRBV21-1	TRBJ1-5	TGTGCCAGCAGCGCCAGCGGGACAGGGAGTGGTCAGCCCCAGCATTTT	CASSASGTGSGQPQHF
once	TRBD1	TRBV7-8	TRBJ1-5	TGTGCCAGCAGCTTAGGGACAGGGGGAGGGAATCAGCCCCAGCATTTT	CASSLGTGGGNQPQHF
NA	NA	TRBV1	TRBJ1-5	TGCACCAGCAGCCAAGATAGGGGCAGGGATTTTGACCCGAATCAGCCCCAGCATTTT	CTSSQDRGRDFDPNQPQHF
NA	NA	TRBV6-1	TRBJ2-1	TGTGCCGCCGGCAGTAACAATGAGCAGTTCTTC	CAAGSNNEQFF
NA	TRBD1	TRBV3-1/TRBV3-2	TRBJ1-5	TGTGCCAGCAGCCCGACACAGGGGCACAATCAGCCCCAGCATTTT	CASSPTQGHNQPQHF
NA	NA	TRBV9	TRBJ2-3	TGTGCCAGCAGCGCCTTGCCCAGGGGCAATACGCAGTATTTT	CASSALPRGNTQYF
NA	NA	TRBV5-1	TRBJ1-6	TGCGCCAGCAGCGCCTCACAGGTTACACCCCTCCACTTT	CASSASQVTPLHF
NA	TRBD1	TRBV3-1/TRBV3-2	TRBJ1-1	TGTGCCAGCAGCCGGACAGGGGCGAGAACGGGTACTGAAGCTTTCTTT	CASSRTGARTGTEAFF
NA	TRBD1	TRBV30	TRBJ1-1	TGTGCCTGGAGTCCAATGGACAGGGAGGGTACTGAAGCTTTCTTT	CAWSPMDREGTEAFF
NA	TRBD1	TRBV11-2	TRBJ1-2	TGTGCCAGCAGCCCGGGGACAGGGAACTATGGCTACACCTTC	CASSPGTGNYGYTF
NA	TRBD2	TRBV28	TRBJ2-7	TGTGCCAGCAGCCCTCCCGCGGGACTAGCTACCCACGAGCAGTACTTC	CASSPPAGLATHEQYF
NA	NA	TRBV5-1	TRBJ2-2	TGCGCCAGCAGCGGGACGGTCGGGCGTGGCACCGGGGAGCTGTTTTTT	CASSGTVGRGTGELFF
NA	TRBD1	TRBV5-4	TRBJ1-2	TGTGCCAGCAGACCAGGGGGGAACTATGGCTACACCTTC	CASRPGGNYGYTF
NA	TRBD1	TRBV2	TRBJ1-6	TGTGCCAGCAGTGGTGACAGGGGGCTTTCACCCCTCCACTTT	CASSGDRGLSPLHF
NA	NA	TRBV7-2	TRBJ2-5	TGTGCCAGCAGCTTAGAACCCCCCCCTTTCCAAGAGACCCAGTACTTC	CASSLEPPPFQETQYF
NA	TRBD1	TRBV7-9	TRBJ2-7	TGTGCCAGCAGCTTACTGACAGGGAGACGAAACGAGCAGTACTTC	CASSLLTGRRNEQYF
NA	TRBD2	TRBV5-1	TRBJ2-5	TGCGCCAGCAGCCGAGGGACTAGCGGCCAAGAGACCCAGTACTTC	CASSRGTSGQETQYF
NA	NA	TRBV6-7	TRBJ1-1	TGTGCCAGCAGTTTTACATTCCATCCCTCGGGGAACACTGAAGCTTTCTTT	CASSFTFHPSGNTEAFF
NA	NA	TRBV4-2	TRBJ1-2	TGTGCCAGCAGCCAAGAACACAGGGTGAGCTATGGCTACACCTTC	CASSQEHRVSYGYTF
NA	TRBD1	TRBV5-1	TRBJ2-1	TGCGCCAGCAGCACTTACGGGACAGGGACCAATGAGCAGTTCTTC	CASSTYGTGTNEQFF
NA	NA	TRBV14	TRBJ1-2	TGTGCCAGCAGCCAAGCCTGGACCTATGGCTACACCTTC	CASSQAWTYGYTF
NA	NA	TRBV2	TRBJ2-7	TGTGCCAGCAGTGTGACTGCGGATGGCGAGCAGTACTTC	CASSVTADGEQYF
NA	NA	TRBV19	TRBJ2-3	TGTGCCAGTAGTTTGGGAGGACCAGATACGCAGTATTTT	CASSLGGPDTQYF
NA	NA	TRBV6-5	TRBJ1-1	TGTGCCAGCGCTATTTTTCCCCTGGGGGAAGCTTTCTTT	CASAIFPLGEAFF
NA	NA	TRBV28	TRBJ1-3	TGTGCCAGCAGTGAACCCTCCCGCGGAAACACCATATATTTT	CASSEPSRGNTIYF
NA	NA	TRBV30	TRBJ2-3	TGTGCCTGGAGTAAAGGGGAAACCGGGACTCCAGTATGGGATACGCAGTATTTT	CAWSKGETGTPVWDTQYF
once	TRBD2	TRBV5-1	TRBJ2-7	TGCGCCAGCAGCTTGGGAGCCAGCGGGGTTACCTACGAGCAGTACTTC	CASSLGASGVTYEQYF
NA	NA	TRBV28	TRBJ2-4	TGTGCCAGCAGTGGGCAGGGGTTAGCCAAAAACATTCAGTACTTC	CASSGQGLAKNIQYF
NA	TRBD1	TRBV19	TRBJ1-3	TGTGCCAGTAGTACAGGGACAGGCTCTGGAAACACCATATATTTT	CASSTGTGSGNTIYF
once	NA	TRBV30	TRBJ1-1	TGTGCCTGGAGTAAACAGGAGAACACTGAAGCTTTCTTT	CAWSKQENTEAFF
NA	TRBD1	TRBV14	TRBJ1-1	TGTGCCAGCAGCCCAACAGGGGAATGGACTGAAGCTTTCTTT	CASSPTGEWTEAFF
NA	NA	TRBV30	TRBJ1-2	TGTGCCTGGAATGGCAGAAGTGGTGGCTACACCTTC	CAWNGRSGGYTF
NA	NA	TRBV27	TRBJ2-3	TGTGCCAGCAGTTCCCGACGCACAGATACGCAGTATTTT	CASSSRRTDTQYF
NA	TRBD1	TRBV11-2	TRBJ1-5	TGTGCCAGCAGCTTAGGAAGCAGGGGGATTCAGCCCCAGCATTTT	CASSLGSRGIQPQHF
NA	NA	TRBV9	TRBJ2-5	TGTGCCAGCAGCGTAGAGGGTTATTACCAAGAGACCCAGTACTTC	CASSVEGYYQETQYF
NA	TRBD2	TRBV6-2/TRBV6-3	TRBJ2-7	TGTGCCAGCAGTTTCGAAACTCCGGGACTAGCGGGAGGCCTAGCTACCTACGAGCAGTACTTC	CASSFETPGLAGGLATYEQYF
NA	TRBD2	TRBV27	TRBJ2-1	TGTGCCAGCAGGCCAAAAGGGGAGCGGGAATATAATGAGCAGTTCTTC	CASRPKGEREYNEQFF
NA	TRBD1	TRBV2	TRBJ1-5	TGTGCCAGCAGTGCGAGGGGGCAAAATCAGCCCCAGCATTTT	CASSARGQNQPQHF
NA	TRBD1	TRBV23-1	TRBJ1-2	TGCGCCAGCAGTCAATTAACGACAGGGGGCTCCTCTATCCCTTATGGCTACACCTTC	CASSQLTTGGSSIPYGYTF
few	NA	TRBV4-1	TRBJ2-7	TGCGCCAGCAGCCGGGACTCCCGCTACGAGCAGTACTTC	CASSRDSRYEQYF